These T cell receptor beta chains were read from a single sample in a study of Ad26.COV2.S vaccination and SARS-CoV-2 variants. This table comes from immunoSEQ multiplex PCR, and its TCRdb copy is limited to in-frame clones, with some not included. The sample records hundreds of thousands of clones, about nine tenths being singletons. Material: peripheral blood, obtained in a trial of Ad26.COV2.S vaccine versus placebo. These receptors all come from a person aged 18-65 years who received the Ad26.COV2.S COVID-19 vaccine or a placebo. The CDR3 runs from the conserved cysteine through the conserved F or W. Each record gives: V gene, CDR3 protein.

V gene: TRBV2; CDR3 protein: CASSTGTGDTTEAFF
V gene: TRBV5-8; CDR3 protein: CASSLASSPNEKLFF
V gene: TRBV18; CDR3 protein: CASSPPRTGSQETQYF
V gene: TRBV15; CDR3 protein: CATGVGQLNTEAFF
V gene: TRBV5-1; CDR3 protein: CASSPGTVYGYTF
V gene: TRBV6-4; CDR3 protein: CASSQQGGTEAFF
V gene: TRBV11-3; CDR3 protein: CASSRATGELFF
V gene: TRBV7-3; CDR3 protein: CASSLKPRTVRGGDTEAFF
V gene: TRBV12-5; CDR3 protein: CASGLVFLAGGSSYEQYF
V gene: TRBV29-1; CDR3 protein: CSVPWGTEAFF
V gene: TRBV19; CDR3 protein: CASGGGYAGELFF
V gene: TRBV30; CDR3 protein: CAWSVRRVRRSAEAFF
V gene: TRBV9; CDR3 protein: CASSLRETGVDTQYF
V gene: TRBV19; CDR3 protein: CASSILSRTSGNNEQFF
V gene: TRBV6-6; CDR3 protein: CASDPRTGELFF
V gene: TRBV7-3; CDR3 protein: CASSRTSGKADTQYF
V gene: TRBV5-1; CDR3 protein: CASSFGQINNEQFF
V gene: TRBV5-6; CDR3 protein: CASSYDRGRDEQYF
V gene: TRBV9; CDR3 protein: CASSVEGGAIYEQYF
V gene: TRBV20-1; CDR3 protein: CSARGNVLTF
V gene: TRBV12-3/TRBV12-4; CDR3 protein: CASSLSGELGAFF
V gene: TRBV7-2; CDR3 protein: CASSSGNSPLHF
V gene: TRBV10-3; CDR3 protein: CAISESPTGQDSPLHF
V gene: TRBV5-1; CDR3 protein: CASSLEGVSGNTIYF
V gene: TRBV6-6; CDR3 protein: CASSPSFGGYTF
V gene: TRBV7-9; CDR3 protein: CASSATGVTGELFF
V gene: TRBV4-1; CDR3 protein: CASSQDWQGGSYNEQFF
V gene: TRBV7-9; CDR3 protein: CASSLTRTGYEQYF
V gene: TRBV19; CDR3 protein: CASSFRDRPYSNQPQHF
V gene: TRBV7-9; CDR3 protein: CASSLVPEVQETQYF
V gene: TRBV4-2; CDR3 protein: CASSQEETGSRNTIYF
V gene: TRBV5-1; CDR3 protein: CASSTSGTFAYEQYF
V gene: TRBV4-1; CDR3 protein: CASSQDGSFYEQYF
V gene: TRBV6-5; CDR3 protein: CASATGRGSIYEQYF
V gene: TRBV3-1/TRBV3-2; CDR3 protein: CASSQVSGSPTDTQYF
V gene: TRBV10-3; CDR3 protein: CAMGDRAAGNTIYF
V gene: TRBV29-1; CDR3 protein: CSVSEANTEAFF
V gene: TRBV7-3; CDR3 protein: CASSPRFGGTDTQYF
V gene: TRBV29-1; CDR3 protein: CSVSRGLSVEAFF
V gene: TRBV5-1; CDR3 protein: CASSSAQVYGYTF
V gene: TRBV29-1; CDR3 protein: CSVEGGAESLETQYF
V gene: TRBV4-1; CDR3 protein: CASSQERKTGNQPQHF
V gene: TRBV9; CDR3 protein: CASSGRGYTF
V gene: TRBV11-2; CDR3 protein: CASSLVGQEDPYGYTF
V gene: TRBV6-2/TRBV6-3; CDR3 protein: CASSYDDRDSPLHF
V gene: TRBV6-5; CDR3 protein: CASSRLAENNEQFF
V gene: TRBV29-1; CDR3 protein: CSVELASGGQETQYF
V gene: TRBV7-2; CDR3 protein: CASSLDTGPNQPQHF
V gene: TRBV3-1/TRBV3-2; CDR3 protein: CASSGGTATYQETQYF
V gene: TRBV4-3; CDR3 protein: CASSQDSYNEQFF
V gene: TRBV6-5; CDR3 protein: CASSKGGRLKGYTF
V gene: TRBV6-5; CDR3 protein: CASRRTGGVGGYTF
V gene: TRBV27; CDR3 protein: CASTWWRGHETQYF
V gene: TRBV5-1; CDR3 protein: CASSLGVLASNTEAFF
V gene: TRBV20-1; CDR3 protein: CSASGGYSNQPQHF